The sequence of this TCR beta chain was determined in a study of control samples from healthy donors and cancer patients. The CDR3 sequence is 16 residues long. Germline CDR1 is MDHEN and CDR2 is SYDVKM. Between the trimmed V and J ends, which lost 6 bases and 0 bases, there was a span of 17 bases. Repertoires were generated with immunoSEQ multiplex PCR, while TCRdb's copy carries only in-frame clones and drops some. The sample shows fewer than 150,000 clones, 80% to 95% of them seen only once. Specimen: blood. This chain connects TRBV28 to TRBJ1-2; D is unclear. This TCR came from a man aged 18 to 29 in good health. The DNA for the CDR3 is TGTGCCAGCAGGACGTCAGATGACCCCCCTAACTATGGCTACACCTTC. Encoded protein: CASRTSDDPPNYGYTF.